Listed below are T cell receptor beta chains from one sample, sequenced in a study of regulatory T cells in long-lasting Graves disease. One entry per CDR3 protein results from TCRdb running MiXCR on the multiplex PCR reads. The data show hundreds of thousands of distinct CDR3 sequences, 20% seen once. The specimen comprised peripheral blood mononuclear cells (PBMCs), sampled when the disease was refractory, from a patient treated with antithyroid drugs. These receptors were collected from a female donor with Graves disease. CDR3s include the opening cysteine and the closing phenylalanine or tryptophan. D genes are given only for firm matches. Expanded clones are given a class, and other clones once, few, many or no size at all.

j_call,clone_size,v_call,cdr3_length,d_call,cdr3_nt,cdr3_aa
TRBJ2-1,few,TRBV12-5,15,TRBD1,TGTGCTAGTGCCCTGGGACAGGGAATAGGGAATGAGCAGTTCTTC,CASALGQGIGNEQFF
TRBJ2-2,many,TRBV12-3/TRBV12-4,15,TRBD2,TGTGCCAGCAGTTTTGCGGGAGGTGGGACCGGGGAGCTGTTTTTT,CASSFAGGGTGELFF
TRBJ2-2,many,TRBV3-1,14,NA,TGTGCCAGCAGCGCGACCCGGATCTCCGGGGAGCTGTTTTTT,CASSATRISGELFF
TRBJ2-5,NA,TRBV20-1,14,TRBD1,TGCAGTGCTAGGATGAGGGGGCGGCAAGAGACCCAGTACTTC,CSARMRGRQETQYF
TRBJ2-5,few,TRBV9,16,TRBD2,TGTGCCAGCAGTTTCCTAGCGGGAGGGCCGGGGGAGACCCAGTACTTC,CASSFLAGGPGETQYF
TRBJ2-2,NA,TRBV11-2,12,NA,TGTGCCAGCAGCCAAGGGGTGAGGGAGCTGTTTTTT,CASSQGVRELFF
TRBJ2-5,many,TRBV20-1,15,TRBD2,TGCAGTGCTCTAGGGCGAGCGGGAGAGTTGGAGACCCAGTACTTC,CSALGRAGELETQYF
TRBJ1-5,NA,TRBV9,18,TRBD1,TGTGCCAGCAGCGCCGGGACAGGGGGTCCTCGTAGCAATCAGCCCCAGCATTTT,CASSAGTGGPRSNQPQHF
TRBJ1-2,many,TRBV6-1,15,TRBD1,TGTGCCAGCAGGAACTACCGGGACAGTAACTATGGCTACACCTTC,CASRNYRDSNYGYTF
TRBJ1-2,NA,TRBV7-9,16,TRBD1,TGTGCCAGCAGCTTAGCGTTAGGCAGGGGGCAGGATGGCTACACCTTC,CASSLALGRGQDGYTF
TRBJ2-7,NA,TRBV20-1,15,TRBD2,TGCAGTGCAGAGGGAGACCCGGGACTACAGTACGAGCAGTACTTC,CSAEGDPGLQYEQYF
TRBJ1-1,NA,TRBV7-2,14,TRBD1,TGTGCCAGCAGCCAAGGACAGGGTAAGGAAGAAGCTTTCTTT,CASSQGQGKEEAFF
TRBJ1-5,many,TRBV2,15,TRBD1,TGTGCCAGCAGTGAGTTTTACAGGGGTAATCAGCCCCAGCATTTT,CASSEFYRGNQPQHF
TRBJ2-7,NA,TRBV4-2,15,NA,TGTGCCAGCAGCCAAGATCCCGAAGGGCTAGTAGAGCAGTACTTC,CASSQDPEGLVEQYF
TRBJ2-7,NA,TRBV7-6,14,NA,TGTGCCAGCAGCTTACGGGAATTATCCTACGAGCAGTACTTC,CASSLRELSYEQYF
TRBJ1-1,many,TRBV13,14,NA,TGTGCCAGCAGCTCGGAGACAGCGAACACTGAAGCTTTCTTT,CASSSETANTEAFF
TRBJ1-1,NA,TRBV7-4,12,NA,TGTGCCAGCAGCTCACAGGGTCCTGAAGCTTTCTTT,CASSSQGPEAFF
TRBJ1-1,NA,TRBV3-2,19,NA,NA,CASSQDGFGTGAMNTEAFF
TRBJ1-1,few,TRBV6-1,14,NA,TGTGCCAGCTCCCTACAGGTGGGGGGGTCTGAAGCTTTCTTT,CASSLQVGGSEAFF
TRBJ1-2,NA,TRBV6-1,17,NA,TGTGCCAGCAGTGAGGGGTGGGAACGGGGAACCAACTATGGCTACACCTTC,CASSEGWERGTNYGYTF
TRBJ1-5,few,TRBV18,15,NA,TGTGCCAGCTCACTTATACAGAAGGGCAATCAGCCCCAGCATTTT,CASSLIQKGNQPQHF
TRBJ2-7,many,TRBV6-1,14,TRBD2,TGTGCCATTACCGACGGGACTAGGATATACGAGCAGTACTTC,CAITDGTRIYEQYF
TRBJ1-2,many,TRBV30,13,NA,TGTGCCTGGAGACAGACGGTTAACTATGGCTACACCTTC,CAWRQTVNYGYTF
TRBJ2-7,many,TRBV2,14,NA,TGTGCCAGCAGTGAACAGGGGGGTCCCTACGAGCAGTACTTC,CASSEQGGPYEQYF
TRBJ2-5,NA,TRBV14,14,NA,TGTGCCAGCAGCCAAGTCGAGAGGGGGTGGACCCAGTACTTC,CASSQVERGWTQYF
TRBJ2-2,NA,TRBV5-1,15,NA,TGCGCCAGCAGCTTGGTGGAGGGAGGAGCCGGGGAGCTGTTTTTT,CASSLVEGGAGELFF
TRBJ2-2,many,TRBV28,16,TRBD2,TGTGCCAGCAGGCCTAGCGGGAGAGATAACACCGGGGAGCTGTTTTTT,CASRPSGRDNTGELFF
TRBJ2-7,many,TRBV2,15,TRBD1,TGTGCCAGCAGTGAGGGGACAGGGGGCTCCTACGAGCAGTACTTC,CASSEGTGGSYEQYF
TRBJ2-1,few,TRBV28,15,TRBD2,TGTGCCAGCAGGCCACATATGCCAGGGAGGGATGAGCAGTTCTTC,CASRPHMPGRDEQFF
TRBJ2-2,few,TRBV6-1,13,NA,TGTGCCAGCAGTACCTCAATCACCGGGGAGCTGTTTTTT,CASSTSITGELFF
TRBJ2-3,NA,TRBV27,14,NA,TGTGCCAGCAGTTTTCTGGCGGGAACAGATACGCAGTATTTT,CASSFLAGTDTQYF
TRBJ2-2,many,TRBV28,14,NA,TGTGCCAGCACCATAAACGGGGTAGCCGGGGAGCTGTTTTTT,CASTINGVAGELFF
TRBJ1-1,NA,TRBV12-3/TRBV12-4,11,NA,TGTGCCAGCACCTCACAGGGAGAAGCTTTCTTT,CASTSQGEAFF
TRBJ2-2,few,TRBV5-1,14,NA,TGCGCCAGCAGCTTGGACGTGAACACCGGGGAGCTGTTTTTT,CASSLDVNTGELFF
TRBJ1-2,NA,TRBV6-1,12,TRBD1,TGTGCCAGCCACTTTTGGGACAGGGGTTACACCTTC,CASHFWDRGYTF
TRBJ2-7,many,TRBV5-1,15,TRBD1,TGTGCCAGCAGCCAGACGGGACAGCCCCCATACGAGCAGTACTTC,CASSQTGQPPYEQYF
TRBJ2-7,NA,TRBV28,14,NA,TGTGCCAGCAGGCCTACTGAGCCGGGGCCGGGGCAGTACTTC,CASRPTEPGPGQYF
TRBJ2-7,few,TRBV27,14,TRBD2,TGTGCCAGCAGGGCACTAGCGGGATCCTACGAGCAGTACTTC,CASRALAGSYEQYF
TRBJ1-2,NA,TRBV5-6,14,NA,TGTGCCAGCAGCCAAAAGGGAGGGAACTATGGCTACACCTTC,CASSQKGGNYGYTF
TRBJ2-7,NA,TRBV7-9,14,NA,TGTGCCAGCAGCAACCTTCTCAACCCCTACGAGCAGTACTTC,CASSNLLNPYEQYF
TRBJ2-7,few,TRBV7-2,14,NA,TGCGCCAGCAGCCCTGGAGCGGCAAATACCGAGCAGTACTTC,CASSPGAANTEQYF
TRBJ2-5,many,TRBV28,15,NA,TGTGCCAGCAGCCCTAAAGGGGTGCTCCAAGAGACCCAGTACTTC,CASSPKGVLQETQYF
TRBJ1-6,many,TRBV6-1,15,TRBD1,TGTGCCAGCAGTGAAATGACAGGGGATAATTCACCCCTCCACTTT,CASSEMTGDNSPLHF
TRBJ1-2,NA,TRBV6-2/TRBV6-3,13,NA,TGTGCCAGCAGTTACGACAGGTACGATGGCTACACCTTC,CASSYDRYDGYTF
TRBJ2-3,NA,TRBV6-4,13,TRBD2,TGTGCCAGCAAACTAGCGGGAGCAGATACGCAGTATTTT,CASKLAGADTQYF
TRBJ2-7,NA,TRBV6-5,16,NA,TGTGCCAGCAGTTACTCCCTTCGGACGGGTTATTACGAGCAGTACTTC,CASSYSLRTGYYEQYF
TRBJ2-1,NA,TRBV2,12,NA,TGTGCCAGTGACCTGGACGGCAATGAGCAGTTCTTC,CASDLDGNEQFF
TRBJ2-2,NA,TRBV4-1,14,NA,TGCGCCAGCAGCCAGAACGAACTCGGGGGGGAGCTGTTTTTT,CASSQNELGGELFF
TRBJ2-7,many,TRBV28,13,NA,TGTGCCAGCAGTTGGTACCACTCCTACGAGCAGTACTTC,CASSWYHSYEQYF
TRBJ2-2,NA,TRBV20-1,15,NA,TGCAGTGCTAGAGGTGGACGGTCGAACACCGGGGAGCTGTTTTTT,CSARGGRSNTGELFF
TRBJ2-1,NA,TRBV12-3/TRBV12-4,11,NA,TGTGCCAGCGCCTCTAACAATGAGCAGTTCTTC,CASASNNEQFF
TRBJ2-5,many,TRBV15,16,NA,TGTGCCACCAGCGGGGACCCCGACGGACTGCGGGAGACCCAGTACTTC,CATSGDPDGLRETQYF
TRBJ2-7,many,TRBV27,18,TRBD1,TGTGCCAGCAGTTTATCGCCCTGGGACAGGCCAGGAGACGCCGAGCAGTACTTC,CASSLSPWDRPGDAEQYF